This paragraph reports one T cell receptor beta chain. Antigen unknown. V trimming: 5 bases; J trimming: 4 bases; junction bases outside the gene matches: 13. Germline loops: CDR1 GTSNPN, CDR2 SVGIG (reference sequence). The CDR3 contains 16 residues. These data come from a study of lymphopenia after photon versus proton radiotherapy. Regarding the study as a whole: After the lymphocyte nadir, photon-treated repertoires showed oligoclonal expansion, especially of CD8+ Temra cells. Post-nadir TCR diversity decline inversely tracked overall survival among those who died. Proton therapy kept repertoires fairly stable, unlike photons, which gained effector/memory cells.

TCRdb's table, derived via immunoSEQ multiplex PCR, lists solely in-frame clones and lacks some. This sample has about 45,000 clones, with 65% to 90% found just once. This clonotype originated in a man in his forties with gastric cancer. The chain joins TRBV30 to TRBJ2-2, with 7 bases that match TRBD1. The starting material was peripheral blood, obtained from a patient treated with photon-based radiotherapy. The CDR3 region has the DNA TGTGCCTGGGACCGAGACAGGGTAGGAAGCACCGGGGAGCTGTTTTTT. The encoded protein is CAWDRDRVGSTGELFF.